The sequence of this T cell receptor beta chain was determined in a study of Graves' ophthalmopathy and Graves' hyperthyroidism. Findings and caveats of the study: Blood also held most thyroid clonotypes expanded above 0.001 frequency.

Looked up from germline, CDR1 is LGHDT and CDR2 is YNNKEL (reference sequence). The CDR3 spans 14 residues. Trimming removed 8 bases from V and 1 base from J; junction bases left unmatched: 6. About this clonotype itself: Antigen specificity is unknown.

For repertoire sequencing, the TCR beta CDR3 regions were amplified from RNA transcripts. RT-PCR was first run with HTBI primers, then multiplex PCR in a second round. TCRdb re-derived calls from the multiplex PCR reads in MiXCR, one entry per CDR3 protein. The top ten hold about 4% of the sample, which has about 550,000 distinct CDR3 sequences, under 45% seen once. The gene calls are TRBV3-1 and TRBJ1-1, with TRBD1 identical over 8 bases. This TCR derives from an adult man with Graves' hyperthyroidism. Sequencing was carried out using peripheral blood or thyroid tissue (not recorded which). The CDR3 sequence is CASVQGGRNTEAFF. CDR3 coding DNA: TGTGCCAGCGTACAGGGGGGACGGAACACTGAAGCTTTCTTT. The whole variable domain, filled in from reference TRBV3-1 and TRBJ1-1, reads DTAVSQTPKYLVTQMGNDKSIKCEQNLGHDTMYWYKQDSKKFLKIMFSYNNKELIINETVPNRFSPKSPDKAHLNLHINSLELGDSAVYFCASVQGGRNTEAFFGQGTRLTVV.